These T cell receptor beta chains were read from a single sample in a study of blood T cell repertoires in COVID-19. Profiled with immunoSEQ multiplex PCR; TCRdb holds only in-frame clones, not every one. This sample has 130,000 to 150,000 clones; around 85% occur once, and the top ten carry roughly 8%. What was sequenced was peripheral blood. All receptors come from an older woman with COVID-19, enrolled during active disease. Both conserved end residues are trimmed from each CDR3. Not every row has a clone size; where given, it reads once, few, many or a size class.

CDR3aa: AIRSGIRNTEAF
v_gene: TRBV10-3
j_gene: TRBJ1-1
abundance: NA

CDR3aa: ASSLGQTGGSNEKLF
v_gene: TRBV19
j_gene: TRBJ1-4
abundance: NA

CDR3aa: ATAAHRVIGTYEQY
v_gene: TRBV10-3
j_gene: TRBJ2-7
abundance: NA

CDR3aa: ASSSYGTENNEQF
v_gene: TRBV11-2
j_gene: TRBJ2-1
abundance: NA

CDR3aa: ASSWDRGYGYT
v_gene: TRBV13
j_gene: TRBJ1-2
abundance: NA

CDR3aa: ASSLNSPSGEYNEQF
v_gene: TRBV7-3
j_gene: TRBJ2-1
abundance: few

CDR3aa: ASSQERGTPLH
v_gene: TRBV4-2
j_gene: TRBJ1-6
abundance: NA

CDR3aa: ASSPQGGTNEKLF
v_gene: TRBV18
j_gene: TRBJ1-4
abundance: NA

CDR3aa: ASSFRGSTVWETQY
v_gene: TRBV27
j_gene: TRBJ2-5
abundance: NA

CDR3aa: ATARDREQTNYGYT
v_gene: TRBV19
j_gene: TRBJ1-2
abundance: NA

CDR3aa: ASSPAGPNYGYT
v_gene: TRBV28
j_gene: TRBJ1-2
abundance: once

CDR3aa: ASSHRRDRGSYEQY
v_gene: TRBV23-1
j_gene: TRBJ2-7
abundance: NA

CDR3aa: ASSRASGGSYEQY
v_gene: TRBV4-2
j_gene: TRBJ2-7
abundance: NA

CDR3aa: AISDWTSGGRTDTQY
v_gene: TRBV10-3
j_gene: TRBJ2-3
abundance: NA

CDR3aa: ASRAGQGLSYEQY
v_gene: TRBV2
j_gene: TRBJ2-7
abundance: NA

CDR3aa: ASSPGLSFTGELF
v_gene: TRBV7-3
j_gene: TRBJ2-2
abundance: NA

CDR3aa: ATSRDSYNEQF
v_gene: TRBV24-1
j_gene: TRBJ2-1
abundance: once

CDR3aa: ASSLGGWGNQPQH
v_gene: TRBV3-1/TRBV3-2
j_gene: TRBJ1-5
abundance: NA

CDR3aa: ASSLATGDTEAF
v_gene: TRBV5-5
j_gene: TRBJ1-1
abundance: NA

CDR3aa: ASSEDRGALGYT
v_gene: TRBV6-1
j_gene: TRBJ1-2
abundance: NA